The sequence of this T cell receptor (beta chain) was determined in a study of cytomegalovirus exposure and HLA in healthy donors. Of note for this clone: The antigen remains undetermined.

CDR3 size: 12 residues. Germline CDR1 SGHDT, CDR2 YYEEEE. V gave up 3 bases and J gave up 4 bases, with 7 bases separating them. Study results and caveats: CMV serostatus was the sole immune exposure data available. Several of the most significant clusters appeared, in a later analysis, to be linked to common viral pathogens. Near-uniform donor sequencing depth was presumed by presence/absence analyses.

Vbeta (60) and Jbeta (13) primers were used in the PCR. Original processing notes: Per a later analysis, the number of unique TCR beta chains was 75 million to 90 million, of which roughly 10 million were shared. The table came from immunoSEQ multiplex PCR; TCRdb's copy has only in-frame clones and leaves some out. That table is the source of V, J and clone size, and D and trimming were worked out from the DNA. The sample includes approximately 47,000 clones. The origin of this receptor is a male donor in good health and CMV-seronegative. This chain connects TRBV5-6 to TRBJ1-2; a possible D gene is TRBD1 (6 bases). Sequenced material: PBMCs. The CDR3 loop reads CASSSDSYGYTF. The CDR3, as DNA: TGTGCCAGCAGCTCGGACAGCTATGGCTACACCTTC. The complete variable domain, with remaining parts taken from reference TRBV5-6 and TRBJ1-2, reads DAGVTQSPTHLIKTRGQQVTLRCSPKSGHDTVSWYQQALGQGPQFIFQYYEEEERQRGNFPDRFSGHQFPNYSSELNVNALLLGDSALYLCASSSDSYGYTFGSGTRLTVV.